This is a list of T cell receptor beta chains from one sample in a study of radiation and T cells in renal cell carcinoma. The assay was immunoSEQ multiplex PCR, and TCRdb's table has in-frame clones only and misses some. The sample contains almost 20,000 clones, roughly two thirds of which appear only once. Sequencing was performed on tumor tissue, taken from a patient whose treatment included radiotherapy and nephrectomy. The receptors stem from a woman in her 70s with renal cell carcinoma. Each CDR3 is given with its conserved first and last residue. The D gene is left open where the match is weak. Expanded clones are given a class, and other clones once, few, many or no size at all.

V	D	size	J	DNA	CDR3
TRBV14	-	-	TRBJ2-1	TGTGCCAGCAGCCAAGATCTTTTGGGAGAGCAGTTCTTC	CASSQDLLGEQFF
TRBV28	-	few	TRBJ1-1	TGTGCCAGCAGTAGGGGTTCTTCCCGCACTGAAGCTTTCTTT	CASSRGSSRTEAFF
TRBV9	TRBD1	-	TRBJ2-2	TGTGCCAGCAGAGGACAGGGCGGGGACACCGGGGAGCTGTTTTTT	CASRGQGGDTGELFF
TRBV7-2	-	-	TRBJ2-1	TGTGCCAGCAGCTTAGGGGGCCAGCGGATGTACAATGAGCAGTTCTTC	CASSLGGQRMYNEQFF
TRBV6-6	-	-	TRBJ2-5	TGTGCCAGCAGCTCGGAAGAGACCCAGTACTTC	CASSSEETQYF
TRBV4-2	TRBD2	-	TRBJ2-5	TGTGCCAGCAGCCAAGGAGCTAGCGGGGGCCTAGGGGAGACCCAGTACTTC	CASSQGASGGLGETQYF
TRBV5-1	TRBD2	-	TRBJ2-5	TGCGCCAGCAGCTTGGCCCCAGCGGGGGATTTGGAGACCCAGTACTTC	CASSLAPAGDLETQYF
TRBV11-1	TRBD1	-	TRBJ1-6	TGTGCCAGCAGCTCACACGAGAGGACAGGGATAAGGTCACCCCTCCACTTT	CASSSHERTGIRSPLHF
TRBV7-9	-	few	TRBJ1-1	TGTGCCAGCAGCCTCAGGTCCGCGGAAGCTTTCTTT	CASSLRSAEAFF
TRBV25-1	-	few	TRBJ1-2	TGTGCCAGCCGCGGACAGACTAACTATGGCTACACCTTC	CASRGQTNYGYTF
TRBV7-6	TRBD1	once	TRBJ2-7	TGTGCCAGCAGCGCGGGACAGGGTGGCGAGCAGTACTTC	CASSAGQGGEQYF
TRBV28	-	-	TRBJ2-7	TGTGCCAGCAGTCCGCATGGGGGGCGCGGGTACGAGCAGTACTTC	CASSPHGGRGYEQYF
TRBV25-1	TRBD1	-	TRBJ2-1	TGTGCCAGCAGTGAAGACTTAGGACAGGGCCTTTACAATGAGCAGTTCTTC	CASSEDLGQGLYNEQFF
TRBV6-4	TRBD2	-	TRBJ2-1	TGTGCCAGCAGCGACTCCCCGGGCGGGGGGCTGAATGAGCAGTTCTTC	CASSDSPGGGLNEQFF
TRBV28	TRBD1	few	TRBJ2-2	TGTGCCAGCAATGTTGGGTTGACAGGGTTGTCCGGGGAGCTGTTTTTT	CASNVGLTGLSGELFF
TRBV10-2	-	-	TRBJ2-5	TGCGCCAGCAGTGGGACAGCCTCTCAAGAGACCCAGTACTTC	CASSGTASQETQYF
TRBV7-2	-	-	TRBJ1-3	TGTGCCAGCAGCTCACCTAGCTCTGGAAACACCATATATTTT	CASSSPSSGNTIYF
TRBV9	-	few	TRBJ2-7	TGTGCCAGCAGCCCTACGACGGAGGCCAGCTACGAGCAGTACTTC	CASSPTTEASYEQYF
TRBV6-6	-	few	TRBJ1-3	TGTGCCAGCAGCCCCGGACAACCTGGAAACACCATATATTTT	CASSPGQPGNTIYF
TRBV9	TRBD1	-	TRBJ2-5	TGTGCCAGCAGCCCCGGGACAGGCGAAGAGACCCAGTACTTC	CASSPGTGEETQYF
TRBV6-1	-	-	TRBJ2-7	TGTGCCAGCAGTGAAGGAATAGGCCCTAATTACGAGCAGTACTTC	CASSEGIGPNYEQYF
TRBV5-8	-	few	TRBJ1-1	TGTGCCAGCAGCTTTATCGGGTGGGGGACTGAAGCTTTCTTT	CASSFIGWGTEAFF
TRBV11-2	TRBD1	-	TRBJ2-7	TGTGCCAGCAGCCAAGGGACAGGAGGGCCCTACGAGCAGTACTTC	CASSQGTGGPYEQYF
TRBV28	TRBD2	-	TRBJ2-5	TGTGCCAGCAGTGAGCTGGGGGGGCAAGAGACCCAGTACTTC	CASSELGGQETQYF
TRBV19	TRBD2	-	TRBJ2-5	TGTGCCAGTAGTCGGGCTAGCGGGGGGGCCGAAGAGACCCAGTACTTC	CASSRASGGAEETQYF
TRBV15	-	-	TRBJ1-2	TGTGCCACCAGCAGAGATTTGGCAGGGGATAAGGGCTACACCTTC	CATSRDLAGDKGYTF
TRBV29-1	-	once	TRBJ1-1	TGCAGCGTTGCTGTCGGTGGTAACACTGAAGCTTTCTTT	CSVAVGGNTEAFF
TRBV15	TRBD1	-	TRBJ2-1	TGTGCCACCAGCAGAGAAGAACAGGGGGGCCTTTGGAATGAGCAGTTCTTC	CATSREEQGGLWNEQFF
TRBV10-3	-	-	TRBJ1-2	TGTGCCATCAGTGACGGGGTTAACTATGGCTACACCTTC	CAISDGVNYGYTF
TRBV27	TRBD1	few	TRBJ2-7	TGTGCCAGCAGTATAACCGGGACAGGGGGCTACGAGCAGTACTTC	CASSITGTGGYEQYF
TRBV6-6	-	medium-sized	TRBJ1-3	TGTGCCAGCAACCCCGGGACTGGAAACACCATATATTTT	CASNPGTGNTIYF
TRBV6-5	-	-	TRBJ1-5	TGTGCCAGCAGTTACGGAGGGGACAACAATCAGCCCCAGCATTTT	CASSYGGDNNQPQHF
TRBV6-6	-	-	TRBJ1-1	TGTGCCAGCAGTTACTCGCGACGACTGAACACTGAAGCTTTCTTT	CASSYSRRLNTEAFF
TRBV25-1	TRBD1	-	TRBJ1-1	TGTGCCAGCAGGGGACAGCTGAACACTGAAGCTTTCTTT	CASRGQLNTEAFF
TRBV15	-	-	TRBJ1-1	TGTGCCACCAGCAGTTTCTTCGACACCCTGGAGGGACCTGAAGCTTTCTTT	CATSSFFDTLEGPEAFF
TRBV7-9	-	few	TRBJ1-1	TGTGCCAGCGGGAAGCAATCCCACACTGAAGCTTTCTTT	CASGKQSHTEAFF
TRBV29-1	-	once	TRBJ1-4	TGCAGCGTTCGAACGGACAATGAAAAACTGTTTTTT	CSVRTDNEKLFF
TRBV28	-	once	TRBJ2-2	TGTGCCAGCAGTATGCCGGTATGGAGGGGCTCCTACACCGGGGAGCTGTTTTTT	CASSMPVWRGSYTGELFF
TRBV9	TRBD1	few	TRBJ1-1	TGTGCCAGCAGCGTGGGAGAGTGGGACAGGGATGCTTTCTTT	CASSVGEWDRDAFF
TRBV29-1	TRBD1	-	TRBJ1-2	TGCAGCGTAACACAGGGGGCCCTTTACTATGGCTACACCTTC	CSVTQGALYYGYTF
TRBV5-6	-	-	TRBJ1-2	TGTGCCAGCAGCTTGCAGAGTGCCTATGGCTACACCTTC	CASSLQSAYGYTF